This TCR beta chain was recovered during a study of blood T cell repertoires in COVID-19. Study summary: Sources were T cells, B-cell-depleted T cells, or PBMCs; the material itself was cDNA or gDNA.

Sequencing was performed with immunoSEQ multiplex PCR; in TCRdb, only in-frame clones are kept and a portion is missing. The sample contains roughly 260,000 clones, roughly 84% of which appear only once. The CDR3 has 13 residues. Germline V gives CDR1 MGHDK, CDR2 SYGVNS. The germline V and J ends were trimmed by 6 bases and 2 bases, with 10 bases remaining between them. The TCR comes from a woman in her thirties or forties who had recovered from COVID-19. What was sequenced was peripheral blood. This chain links TRBV25-1 with TRBJ1-2; D is undetermined. CDR3 in DNA: TGTGCCAGCAGGGCCGGCGGAAACTATGGCTACACCTTC. Its translation is CASRAGGNYGYTF.